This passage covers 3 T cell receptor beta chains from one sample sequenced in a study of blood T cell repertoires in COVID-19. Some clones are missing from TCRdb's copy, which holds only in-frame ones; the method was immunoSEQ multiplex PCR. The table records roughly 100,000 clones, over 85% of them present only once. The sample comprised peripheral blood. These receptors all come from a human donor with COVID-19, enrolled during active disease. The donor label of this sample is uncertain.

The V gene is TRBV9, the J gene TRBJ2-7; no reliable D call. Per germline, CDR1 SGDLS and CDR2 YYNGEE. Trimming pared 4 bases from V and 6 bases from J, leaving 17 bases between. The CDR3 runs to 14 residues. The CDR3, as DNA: TGTGCCAGCAGCCAGAACCCGACTGGCGTCGAGCAGTACTTC. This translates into CASSQNPTGVEQYF.

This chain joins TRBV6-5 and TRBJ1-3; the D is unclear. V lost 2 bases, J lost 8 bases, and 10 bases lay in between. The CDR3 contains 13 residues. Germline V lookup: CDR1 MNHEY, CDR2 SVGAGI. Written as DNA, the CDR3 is TGTGCCAGCAGTTACCTTGGGGAGTACACCATATATTTT. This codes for CASSYLGEYTIYF.

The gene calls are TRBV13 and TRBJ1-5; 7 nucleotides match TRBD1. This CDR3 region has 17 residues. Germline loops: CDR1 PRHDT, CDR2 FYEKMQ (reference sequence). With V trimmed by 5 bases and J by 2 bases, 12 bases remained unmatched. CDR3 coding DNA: TGTGCCAGCAGCCCAAGGGGGCGAGGGGCCCGCAATCAGCCCCAGCATTTT. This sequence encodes CASSPRGRGARNQPQHF.